The 4 T cell receptor beta chains below come from one sample, sequenced in a study of cytomegalovirus exposure and HLA in healthy donors. 13 Jbeta primers and 60 Vbeta primers were used for the PCR. Profiled with immunoSEQ multiplex PCR; TCRdb holds only in-frame clones, not every one. The profile shows some 90,000 clones, over 75% of them singletons. Sequencing was carried out using PBMCs. The source of these receptors is a young man in good health and CMV-seropositive.

The chain has TRBV5-1 and TRBJ1-3; 12 nucleotides line up with TRBD1. Germline trimming cut 0 bases from V and 3 bases from J; bases unmatched to any gene: 7. Germline V CDR1 and CDR2: SGHRS, YFSETQ. CDR3 length: 18 amino acids. CDR3 region: CASSLAPGTGGDGNTIYF. CDR3 sequence (DNA): TGCGCCAGCAGCTTGGCCCCCGGGACAGGGGGCGATGGAAACACCATATATTTT.

The chain uses TRBV7-6 and TRBJ2-5; D ambiguous. The CDR3 runs 12 residues. The ends were cut back, 3 bases at V and 8 bases at J, with 10 bases in the middle. Germline V gives CDR1 SGHVS, CDR2 FNYEAQ. The chain's CDR3 is CASSLSGETQYF. The CDR3 region has the DNA TGTGCCAGCAGCTTGTCCGGAGAAACCCAGTACTTC.

The CDR3 protein is CASSFFLTGGSDEQFF. The CDR3 coding sequence is TGTGCCAGCAGTTTCTTCTTGACAGGGGGCTCCGATGAGCAGTTCTTC. The chain is built from TRBV6-5 and TRBJ2-1; TRBD1 aligns across 10 bases. V was pared by 4 bases and J by 8 bases, with 11 bases of the junction left unmatched. Germline CDR1 MNHEY, CDR2 SVGAGI. The CDR3 consists of 16 residues.

The V gene is TRBV7-8, the J gene TRBJ1-2, with D maybe TRBD1 (5 bases). Deletions cut 1 base from V and 4 bases from J, with 16 bases between. CDR1 is SGHVS, CDR2 FQNEAQ, per germline. This CDR3 region has 16 residues. The CDR3 DNA reads TGTGCCAGCAGCTTAGGTCCCTCCCAGGGAAGCTATGGCTACACCTTC. As protein: CASSLGPSQGSYGYTF.